This T cell receptor beta chain was captured in a study of shared clonotypes between healthy human individuals. Findings and limits, study-wide: Sorted-subset sequencing, rarefaction showed, was incomplete despite large depth. The study generally estimated greater richness for naive than memory subsets.

The CDR3 has 13 residues. The germline V and J ends were trimmed by 8 bases and 6 bases, with 14 bases remaining between them. The germline CDR1 and CDR2 sequences are SNHLY and FYNNEI. Each sample came from a Caucasian adult donor living in Nashville, Tennessee. Naive CD4+ cells were CD45RA-selected; the remaining cells were memory. About this clone itself: Its target is unknown.

Only in-frame clones appear in the TCRdb table, and some are missing; sequencing was by immunoSEQ multiplex PCR. The sample gives some 1,600,000 clones, 98% of which show up once; approximately 0.45% is in the top ten. The TCR comes from a man aged 25-45 years in good health. The gene calls are TRBV2 and TRBJ1-5; unclear D gene. The sample taken for sequencing was naive CD4+ T cells sorted from blood. Subset given: CD45RA+ positively selected. The CDR3 nucleotides are TGTGCCAGCGCCCGGGATACCGGTCAGCCCCAGCATTTT. This sequence encodes CASARDTGQPQHF. Full variable domain (missing parts from reference TRBV2 and TRBJ1-5): EPEVTQTPSHQVTQMGQEVILRCVPISNHLYFYWYRQILGQKVEFLVSFYNNEISEKSEIFDDQFSVERPDGSNFTLKIRSTKLEDSAMYFCASARDTGQPQHFGDGTRLSIL.